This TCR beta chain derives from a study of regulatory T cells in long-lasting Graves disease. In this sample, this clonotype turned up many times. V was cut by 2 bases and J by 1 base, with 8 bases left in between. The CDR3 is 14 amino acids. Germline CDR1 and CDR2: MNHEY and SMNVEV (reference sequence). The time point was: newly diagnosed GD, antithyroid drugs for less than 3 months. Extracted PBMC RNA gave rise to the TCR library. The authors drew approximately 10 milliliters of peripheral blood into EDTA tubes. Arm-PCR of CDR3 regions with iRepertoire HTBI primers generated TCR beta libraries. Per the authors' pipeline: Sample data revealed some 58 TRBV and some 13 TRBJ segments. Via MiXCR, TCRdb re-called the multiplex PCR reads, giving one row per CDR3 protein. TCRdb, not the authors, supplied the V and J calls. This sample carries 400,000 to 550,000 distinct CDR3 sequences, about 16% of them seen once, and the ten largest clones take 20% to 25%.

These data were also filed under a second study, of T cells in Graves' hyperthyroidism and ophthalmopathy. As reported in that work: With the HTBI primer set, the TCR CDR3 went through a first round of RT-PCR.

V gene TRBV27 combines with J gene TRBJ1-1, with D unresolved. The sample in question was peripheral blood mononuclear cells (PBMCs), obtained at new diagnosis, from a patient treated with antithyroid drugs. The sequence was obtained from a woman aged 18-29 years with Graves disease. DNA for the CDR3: TGTGCCAGCAGTTTACGGCAGACGAACACTGAAGCTTTCTTT. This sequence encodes CASSLRQTNTEAFF.